These 30 T cell receptor beta chains came from one sample sequenced in a study of T cells after yellow fever vaccination. TCRdb redid the calling of the 5' RACE reads with MiXCR, one entry per CDR3 protein. The table shows hundreds of thousands of distinct CDR3 sequences, with approximately 21% occurring only once. Source: PBMCs, taken 15 days after the yellow fever booster vaccination. Source of these receptors: a man aged 30-40 years who received the YFV17D yellow fever vaccine.

In its sample, this clonotype was seen a few times. This sequence joins TRBV7-6 and TRBJ2-2, with 11 positions matching TRBD2. Losses at the gene ends were 4 bases for V and 5 bases for J; bases not matched to a gene: 3. The CDR3 length is 15 residues. Germline CDR1 is SGHVS and CDR2 is FNYEAQ. The CDR3 nucleotides are TGTGCCAGCAGCTCTACTAGCGGGAGTACCGGGGAGCTGTTTTTT. Protein: CASSSTSGSTGELFF.

The CDR3 coding sequence is TGCAGTGCTAGGAGGGCGGGAGAGACCCAGTACTTC. Its protein is CSARRAGETQYF. V usage is TRBV20-1 and J usage is TRBJ2-5; TRBD2 is a possible D gene (5 bases). V was shortened by 3 bases and J by 4 bases, with 9 bases between the two germline ends. Germline CDR1 DFQATT, CDR2 SNEGSKA (reference sequence). The CDR3 contains 12 residues.

There are a few counts of this clonotype. CDR3 sequence reads: CASSQGLAGKGETQYF. The DNA of the CDR3 is TGTGCCAGCAGTCAAGGACTAGCGGGAAAGGGGGAGACCCAGTACTTC. This chain links TRBV6-1 with TRBJ2-5; 12 bases match TRBD2. After removal of 5 bases from V and 5 bases from J, the junction contained 9 bases not matched to a gene. The CDR3 totals 16 residues. Germline loops: CDR1 MNHNS, CDR2 SASEGT.

This clonotype was observed a few times. The chain joins TRBV28 to TRBJ2-5, with TRBD2 matching 15 bases. Trimming cost V 4 bases and J 6 bases; bases outside gene matches: 6. The CDR3 contains 16 residues. Germline lookup yields CDR1 MDHEN and CDR2 SYDVKM. CDR3 region: CASSSPGLAGGKTQYF. The CDR3 DNA follows: TGTGCCAGCAGTTCGCCGGGACTAGCGGGAGGAAAGACCCAGTACTTC.

This clonotype appeared a few times. The chain employs TRBV5-1 and TRBJ2-3; D is unresolved. V dropped 0 bases and J dropped 2 bases, with 13 bases sitting between them. CDR1 and CDR2 (germline): SGHRS, YFSETQ. The CDR3 is 16 residues long. The CDR3 sequence: CASSLVNPSTTDTQYF. Written as DNA, the CDR3 is TGCGCCAGCAGCTTGGTCAATCCATCGACCACAGATACGCAGTATTTT.

CDR3 in DNA: TGCGCCAGCAGCACGGGACAGAGCGTGCAGTACTTC. This translates into CASSTGQSVQYF. The genes are TRBV5-1 and TRBJ2-7; 7 nucleotides match TRBD1. The V and J ends lost 4 bases and 9 bases, in that order; junction bases with no gene match: 7. CDR3 size: 12 residues. Germline values: CDR1 SGHRS, CDR2 YFSETQ. The variable domain in full, with the rest retrieved from reference TRBV5-1 and TRBJ2-7, is KAGVTQTPRYLIKTRGQQVTLSCSPISGHRSVSWYQQTPGQGLQFLFEYFSETQRNKGNFPGRFSGRQFSNSRSEMNVSTLELGDSALYLCASSTGQSVQYFGPGTRLTVT.

This clonotype was observed a few times. This chain connects TRBV28 to TRBJ2-7; 7 nucleotides agree with TRBD1. J gave up 0 bases and V 6 bases, and 11 bases lay outside the gene matches. Germline V gives CDR1 MDHEN, CDR2 SYDVKM. The CDR3 has 16 amino acids. The CDR3 is CASSPTSTGSSYEQYF. The DNA of the CDR3 is TGTGCCAGCAGCCCCACGTCGACAGGGAGCTCCTACGAGCAGTACTTC.

This clonotype showed up just a few times. The rearrangement links TRBV12-3 or TRBV12-4 to TRBJ2-7; 7 bases match TRBD2. CDR3 length: 15 amino acids. Trimming took 5 bases from V and 5 from J; bases not matched to a gene: 12. Here the CDR3 reads CASSPLGREPNEQYF. CDR3 bases: TGTGCCAGCAGTCCTCTCGGGCGGGAGCCTAACGAGCAGTACTTC.

The chain combines TRBV24-1 with TRBJ2-1, with 13 bases identical to TRBD2. CDR1 KGHDR and CDR2 SFDVKD come from the germline V gene. This CDR3 has 18 residues. V was pared by 3 bases and J by 9 bases, with 13 bases of the junction left unmatched. The CDR3 DNA reads TGTGCCACCAGTGATCCCGGGACTAGCGGGGAGCGGTTGGGTGAGCAGTTCTTC. Its protein is CATSDPGTSGERLGEQFF.

V and J are TRBV14 and TRBJ1-3, with unresolved D. The CDR3 loop spans 14 amino acids. Germline V lookup: CDR1 SGHDN, CDR2 FVKESK. Trimming removed 6 bases from V and 4 bases from J, with 13 bases in between. CDR3 sequence (DNA): TGTGCCAGCAGTGATACAGTCGTCGGAAACACCATATATTTT. Protein: CASSDTVVGNTIYF.

Many counts were recorded for this clonotype. The rearrangement joins TRBV6-5 to TRBJ2-1; D is ambiguous. Trimming shortened V by 4 bases and J by 4 bases, and 8 bases separated the two germline ends. Germline V lookup: CDR1 MNHEY, CDR2 SVGAGI. This CDR3 has 13 residues. The DNA of the CDR3 is TGTGCCAGCAGTTCAAGACGGTACAATGAGCAGTTCTTC. This translates into CASSSRRYNEQFF.

J is TRBJ2-2 and V is TRBV6-5; TRBD1 matches at 7 bases. With V trimmed by 4 bases and J by 5 bases, 4 bases remained unmatched. Germline V CDR1 and CDR2: MNHEY, SVGAGI. The CDR3 is 14 amino acids. CDR3 coding DNA: TGTGCCAGCAGTTCGACAGGGCCGACCGGGGAGCTGTTTTTT. It is translated as CASSSTGPTGELFF.

This clonotype came up many times. V and J are TRBV7-9 and TRBJ2-2; perhaps TRBD1 as D (6 bases). V dropped 1 base and J dropped 4 bases, with 7 bases sitting between them. CDR1 is SEHNR, CDR2 FQNEAQ, per germline (reference sequence). CDR3 length: 14 residues. The CDR3, as DNA: TGTGCCAGCAGCTTAGGACAGGCCACCGGGGAGCTGTTTTTT. It codes for CASSLGQATGELFF.

This chain connects TRBV4-3 to TRBJ2-2; D possibly matches TRBD1 or TRBD2 (6 bases each). The CDR3 is made up of 18 amino acids. The germline CDR1 and CDR2 sequences are LGHNA and YSLEER. V was pared by 0 bases and J by 5 bases, with 19 bases between. CDR3 sequence reads: CASSQDDLAGGGTGELFF. The CDR3, as DNA: TGCGCCAGCAGCCAAGACGACTTAGCCGGAGGGGGGACCGGGGAGCTGTTTTTT.

This clonotype has more than one count but fewer than ten. The rearrangement links TRBV5-1 to TRBJ1-1; D is undetermined. The CDR3 is 16 amino acids. The germline gives CDR1 SGHRS, CDR2 YFSETQ. The V gene lost 1 base and the J gene lost 0 bases, with 13 bases spanning the gap. DNA for the CDR3: TGCGCCAGCAGCTTGTACCAGCCAGCTATGAACACTGAAGCTTTCTTT. Translation gives CASSLYQPAMNTEAFF.

The sample holds a few counts of this clonotype. The chain combines TRBV11-2 with TRBJ1-1; TRBD1 matches 10 bases. The junction had 10 bases not matched to a gene; V was cut back by 2 bases and J by 4 bases. CDR3 length equals 17 residues. Germline CDR1 and CDR2: SGHAT and FQNNGV. DNA for the CDR3: TGTGCCAGCAGCTTAATTACCGGGACAGGGGACAGCACTGAAGCTTTCTTT. This translates into CASSLITGTGDSTEAFF.

With respect to this clonotype: A junction end diverges from the germline sequence, so it may reflect a read error. The rearrangement joins TRBV12-3 or TRBV12-4 to TRBJ1-6; D is uncertain. The CDR3 is 16 amino acids. The CDR3 DNA follows: TGTGCCAGCAGATTAGGACCGGCCCTGGTTTATTCACCCCTCCACTTT. Its translation is CASRLGPALVYSPLHF.

This clonotype was seen a few times. The gene calls are TRBV12-3 or TRBV12-4 and TRBJ1-5; D is perhaps TRBD1 (5 bases). V was pared by 5 bases and J by 2 bases, with 13 bases between. This CDR3 contains 15 residues. The CDR3 DNA is TGTGCCAGCAGTCCCGGGACGAACGGCAATCAGCCCCAGCATTTT. Amino acid sequence: CASSPGTNGNQPQHF.

This sequence joins TRBV20-1 and TRBJ1-5; 9 bases are shared with TRBD1. The CDR3 spans 17 residues. Per germline, CDR1 DFQATT and CDR2 SNEGSKA (reference sequence). The V and J ends lost 3 bases and 4 bases, in that order; junction bases with no gene match: 13. CDR3 in amino acids: CSARAQGAVGQNQPQHF. The CDR3 DNA is TGCAGTGCTAGGGCACAGGGGGCGGTTGGCCAAAATCAGCCCCAGCATTTT.

CDR3 sequence reads: CASSLTSGRYSEQFF. CDR3 DNA: TGTGCCAGCAGCTTAACTAGCGGGAGGTATTCTGAGCAGTTCTTC. The chain carries TRBV7-3 and TRBJ2-1; TRBD2 aligns across 10 bases. V trimming: 0 bases; J trimming: 9 bases; junction bases outside the gene matches: 5. Germline V lookup: CDR1 SGHTA, CDR2 FQGTGA. This CDR3 comprises 15 residues. The complete variable domain, with remaining parts taken from reference TRBV7-3 and TRBJ2-1, reads GAGVSQTPSNKVTEKGKYVELRCDPISGHTALYWYRQSLGQGPEFLIYFQGTGAADDSGLPNDRFFAVRPEGSVSTLKIQRTERGDSAVYLCASSLTSGRYSEQFFGPGTRLTVL.

This clonotype came up a few times. V usage is TRBV10-2 and J usage is TRBJ1-6; D not certain. The germline CDR1 and CDR2 sequences are WSHSY and SAAADI. This CDR3 has 13 amino acids. Trimming left V 4 bases short and J 7 bases short, with 8 bases between. CDR3 coding DNA: TGCGCCAGCAGTGGGGGTATAAATTCACCCCTCCACTTT. Protein product: CASSGGINSPLHF.

This chain uses TRBV10-3 with TRBJ2-2; 9 bases line up with TRBD2. The germline gives CDR1 ENHRY, CDR2 SYGVKD. The CDR3 sequence is 14 residues long. J lost 1 base, V lost 6 bases, and 0 bases had no gene match. DNA for the CDR3: TGTGCCATCAGGACTAGCGGGAACACCGGGGAGCTGTTTTTT. Translating it yields CAIRTSGNTGELFF.

The rearrangement uses TRBV7-2 and TRBJ1-1; D not certain. The CDR3 consists of 14 residues. Trimming cost V 5 bases and J 3 bases, with 13 bases left between them. Germline values: CDR1 SGHTA, CDR2 FQGNSA. CDR3 protein: CASSRAREDTEAFF. The CDR3 DNA follows: TGTGCCAGCAGCAGAGCTAGGGAGGACACTGAAGCTTTCTTT. The variable domain in full, completed from reference TRBV7-2 and TRBJ1-1, reads GAGVSQSPSNKVTEKGKDVELRCDPISGHTALYWYRQSLGQGLEFLIYFQGNSAPDKSGLPSDRFSAERTGGSVSTLTIQRTQQEDSAVYLCASSRAREDTEAFFGQGTRLTVV.

The genes are TRBV29-1 and TRBJ2-7; a possible D gene is TRBD1 (5 bases). Germline loops: CDR1 SQVTM, CDR2 ANQGSEA. CDR3 size: 14 residues. With 4 bases removed from V and 5 bases from J, the gap between germline ends came to 18 bases. In DNA, the CDR3 is TGCAGCGTTGGGCGACAGCAGGAGTTCAACGAGCAGTACTTC. It encodes CSVGRQQEFNEQYF.

The chain carries TRBV6-1 and TRBJ1-5; weak D call: TRBD1 (5 bases). The V gene's germline CDR1 is MNHNS and CDR2 SASEGT. Trimming pared 3 bases from V and 6 bases from J, leaving 9 bases between. The CDR3 runs 13 residues. CDR3 sequence (DNA): TGTGCCAGCAGTGACAGGGAAGGTCAGCCCCAGCATTTT. Encoded protein: CASSDREGQPQHF.

The sample holds many counts of this clonotype. The chain has TRBV12-3 or TRBV12-4 and TRBJ2-5, with 9 bases matching TRBD2. CDR3 length: 15 residues. Losses at the gene ends were 6 bases for V and 5 bases for J; bases not matched to a gene: 10. The CDR3 is CASSLTSGRGETQYF. The CDR3 bases are TGTGCCAGCAGCCTAACTAGCGGGCGAGGGGAGACCCAGTACTTC.

The genes are TRBV4-2 and TRBJ2-3; D remains unclear. V shed 0 bases and J shed 9 bases, with 16 bases lying between them. CDR3 length: 15 amino acids. Germline V gene sequence: CDR1 LGHNA, CDR2 YNFKEQ. The CDR3 here is CASSQEPLAGGTQYF. CDR3 sequence (DNA): TGTGCCAGCAGCCAAGAGCCATTGGCCGGTGGCACGCAGTATTTT.

The table lists this clonotype with a few counts. The chain combines TRBV24-1 with TRBJ2-3; weak D call: TRBD1 (6 bases). The length of the CDR3 is 16 residues. Germline loops: CDR1 KGHDR, CDR2 SFDVKD. Trimming removed 5 bases at V and 2 bases at J, with 16 bases between. The CDR3 sequence is CATSAPQGDHTDTQYF. The CDR3 region has the DNA TGTGCCACCAGTGCACCACAGGGAGACCACACAGATACGCAGTATTTT.

J is TRBJ2-1 and V is TRBV6-1; D is possibly TRBD2 (5 bases). The CDR3 is 17 residues long. V gave up 6 bases and J gave up 4 bases, with 22 bases separating them. The germline V gene has CDR1 MNHNS and CDR2 SASEGT. The chain's CDR3 is CASRTDGQVGVYNEQFF. The CDR3 DNA follows: TGTGCCAGCAGAACCGACGGGCAGGTCGGGGTTTACAATGAGCAGTTCTTC.

The chain carries TRBV6-1 and TRBJ2-1; TRBD2 is a possible D gene (6 bases). Germline-derived CDR1 and CDR2 are MNHNS and SASEGT. V shed 6 bases and J shed 1 base, with 16 bases lying between them. The CDR3 has 16 residues. This chain's CDR3 is CASSRAPGDSYNEQFF. The CDR3 DNA is TGTGCCAGCAGCCGAGCCCCGGGAGATTCCTACAATGAGCAGTTCTTC.